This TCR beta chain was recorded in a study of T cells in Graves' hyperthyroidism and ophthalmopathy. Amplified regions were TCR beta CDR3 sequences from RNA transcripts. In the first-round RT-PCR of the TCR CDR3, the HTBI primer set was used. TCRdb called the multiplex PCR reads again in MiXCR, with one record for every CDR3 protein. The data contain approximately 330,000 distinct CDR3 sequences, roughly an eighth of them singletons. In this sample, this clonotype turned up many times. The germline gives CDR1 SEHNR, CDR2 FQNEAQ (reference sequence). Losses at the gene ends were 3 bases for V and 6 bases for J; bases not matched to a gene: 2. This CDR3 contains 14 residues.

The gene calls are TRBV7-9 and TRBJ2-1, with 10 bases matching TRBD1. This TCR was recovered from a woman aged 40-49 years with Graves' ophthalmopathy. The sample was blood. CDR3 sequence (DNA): TGTGCCAGCAGCTTCCGGGACAGGGGCAATGAGCAGTTCTTC. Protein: CASSFRDRGNEQFF.